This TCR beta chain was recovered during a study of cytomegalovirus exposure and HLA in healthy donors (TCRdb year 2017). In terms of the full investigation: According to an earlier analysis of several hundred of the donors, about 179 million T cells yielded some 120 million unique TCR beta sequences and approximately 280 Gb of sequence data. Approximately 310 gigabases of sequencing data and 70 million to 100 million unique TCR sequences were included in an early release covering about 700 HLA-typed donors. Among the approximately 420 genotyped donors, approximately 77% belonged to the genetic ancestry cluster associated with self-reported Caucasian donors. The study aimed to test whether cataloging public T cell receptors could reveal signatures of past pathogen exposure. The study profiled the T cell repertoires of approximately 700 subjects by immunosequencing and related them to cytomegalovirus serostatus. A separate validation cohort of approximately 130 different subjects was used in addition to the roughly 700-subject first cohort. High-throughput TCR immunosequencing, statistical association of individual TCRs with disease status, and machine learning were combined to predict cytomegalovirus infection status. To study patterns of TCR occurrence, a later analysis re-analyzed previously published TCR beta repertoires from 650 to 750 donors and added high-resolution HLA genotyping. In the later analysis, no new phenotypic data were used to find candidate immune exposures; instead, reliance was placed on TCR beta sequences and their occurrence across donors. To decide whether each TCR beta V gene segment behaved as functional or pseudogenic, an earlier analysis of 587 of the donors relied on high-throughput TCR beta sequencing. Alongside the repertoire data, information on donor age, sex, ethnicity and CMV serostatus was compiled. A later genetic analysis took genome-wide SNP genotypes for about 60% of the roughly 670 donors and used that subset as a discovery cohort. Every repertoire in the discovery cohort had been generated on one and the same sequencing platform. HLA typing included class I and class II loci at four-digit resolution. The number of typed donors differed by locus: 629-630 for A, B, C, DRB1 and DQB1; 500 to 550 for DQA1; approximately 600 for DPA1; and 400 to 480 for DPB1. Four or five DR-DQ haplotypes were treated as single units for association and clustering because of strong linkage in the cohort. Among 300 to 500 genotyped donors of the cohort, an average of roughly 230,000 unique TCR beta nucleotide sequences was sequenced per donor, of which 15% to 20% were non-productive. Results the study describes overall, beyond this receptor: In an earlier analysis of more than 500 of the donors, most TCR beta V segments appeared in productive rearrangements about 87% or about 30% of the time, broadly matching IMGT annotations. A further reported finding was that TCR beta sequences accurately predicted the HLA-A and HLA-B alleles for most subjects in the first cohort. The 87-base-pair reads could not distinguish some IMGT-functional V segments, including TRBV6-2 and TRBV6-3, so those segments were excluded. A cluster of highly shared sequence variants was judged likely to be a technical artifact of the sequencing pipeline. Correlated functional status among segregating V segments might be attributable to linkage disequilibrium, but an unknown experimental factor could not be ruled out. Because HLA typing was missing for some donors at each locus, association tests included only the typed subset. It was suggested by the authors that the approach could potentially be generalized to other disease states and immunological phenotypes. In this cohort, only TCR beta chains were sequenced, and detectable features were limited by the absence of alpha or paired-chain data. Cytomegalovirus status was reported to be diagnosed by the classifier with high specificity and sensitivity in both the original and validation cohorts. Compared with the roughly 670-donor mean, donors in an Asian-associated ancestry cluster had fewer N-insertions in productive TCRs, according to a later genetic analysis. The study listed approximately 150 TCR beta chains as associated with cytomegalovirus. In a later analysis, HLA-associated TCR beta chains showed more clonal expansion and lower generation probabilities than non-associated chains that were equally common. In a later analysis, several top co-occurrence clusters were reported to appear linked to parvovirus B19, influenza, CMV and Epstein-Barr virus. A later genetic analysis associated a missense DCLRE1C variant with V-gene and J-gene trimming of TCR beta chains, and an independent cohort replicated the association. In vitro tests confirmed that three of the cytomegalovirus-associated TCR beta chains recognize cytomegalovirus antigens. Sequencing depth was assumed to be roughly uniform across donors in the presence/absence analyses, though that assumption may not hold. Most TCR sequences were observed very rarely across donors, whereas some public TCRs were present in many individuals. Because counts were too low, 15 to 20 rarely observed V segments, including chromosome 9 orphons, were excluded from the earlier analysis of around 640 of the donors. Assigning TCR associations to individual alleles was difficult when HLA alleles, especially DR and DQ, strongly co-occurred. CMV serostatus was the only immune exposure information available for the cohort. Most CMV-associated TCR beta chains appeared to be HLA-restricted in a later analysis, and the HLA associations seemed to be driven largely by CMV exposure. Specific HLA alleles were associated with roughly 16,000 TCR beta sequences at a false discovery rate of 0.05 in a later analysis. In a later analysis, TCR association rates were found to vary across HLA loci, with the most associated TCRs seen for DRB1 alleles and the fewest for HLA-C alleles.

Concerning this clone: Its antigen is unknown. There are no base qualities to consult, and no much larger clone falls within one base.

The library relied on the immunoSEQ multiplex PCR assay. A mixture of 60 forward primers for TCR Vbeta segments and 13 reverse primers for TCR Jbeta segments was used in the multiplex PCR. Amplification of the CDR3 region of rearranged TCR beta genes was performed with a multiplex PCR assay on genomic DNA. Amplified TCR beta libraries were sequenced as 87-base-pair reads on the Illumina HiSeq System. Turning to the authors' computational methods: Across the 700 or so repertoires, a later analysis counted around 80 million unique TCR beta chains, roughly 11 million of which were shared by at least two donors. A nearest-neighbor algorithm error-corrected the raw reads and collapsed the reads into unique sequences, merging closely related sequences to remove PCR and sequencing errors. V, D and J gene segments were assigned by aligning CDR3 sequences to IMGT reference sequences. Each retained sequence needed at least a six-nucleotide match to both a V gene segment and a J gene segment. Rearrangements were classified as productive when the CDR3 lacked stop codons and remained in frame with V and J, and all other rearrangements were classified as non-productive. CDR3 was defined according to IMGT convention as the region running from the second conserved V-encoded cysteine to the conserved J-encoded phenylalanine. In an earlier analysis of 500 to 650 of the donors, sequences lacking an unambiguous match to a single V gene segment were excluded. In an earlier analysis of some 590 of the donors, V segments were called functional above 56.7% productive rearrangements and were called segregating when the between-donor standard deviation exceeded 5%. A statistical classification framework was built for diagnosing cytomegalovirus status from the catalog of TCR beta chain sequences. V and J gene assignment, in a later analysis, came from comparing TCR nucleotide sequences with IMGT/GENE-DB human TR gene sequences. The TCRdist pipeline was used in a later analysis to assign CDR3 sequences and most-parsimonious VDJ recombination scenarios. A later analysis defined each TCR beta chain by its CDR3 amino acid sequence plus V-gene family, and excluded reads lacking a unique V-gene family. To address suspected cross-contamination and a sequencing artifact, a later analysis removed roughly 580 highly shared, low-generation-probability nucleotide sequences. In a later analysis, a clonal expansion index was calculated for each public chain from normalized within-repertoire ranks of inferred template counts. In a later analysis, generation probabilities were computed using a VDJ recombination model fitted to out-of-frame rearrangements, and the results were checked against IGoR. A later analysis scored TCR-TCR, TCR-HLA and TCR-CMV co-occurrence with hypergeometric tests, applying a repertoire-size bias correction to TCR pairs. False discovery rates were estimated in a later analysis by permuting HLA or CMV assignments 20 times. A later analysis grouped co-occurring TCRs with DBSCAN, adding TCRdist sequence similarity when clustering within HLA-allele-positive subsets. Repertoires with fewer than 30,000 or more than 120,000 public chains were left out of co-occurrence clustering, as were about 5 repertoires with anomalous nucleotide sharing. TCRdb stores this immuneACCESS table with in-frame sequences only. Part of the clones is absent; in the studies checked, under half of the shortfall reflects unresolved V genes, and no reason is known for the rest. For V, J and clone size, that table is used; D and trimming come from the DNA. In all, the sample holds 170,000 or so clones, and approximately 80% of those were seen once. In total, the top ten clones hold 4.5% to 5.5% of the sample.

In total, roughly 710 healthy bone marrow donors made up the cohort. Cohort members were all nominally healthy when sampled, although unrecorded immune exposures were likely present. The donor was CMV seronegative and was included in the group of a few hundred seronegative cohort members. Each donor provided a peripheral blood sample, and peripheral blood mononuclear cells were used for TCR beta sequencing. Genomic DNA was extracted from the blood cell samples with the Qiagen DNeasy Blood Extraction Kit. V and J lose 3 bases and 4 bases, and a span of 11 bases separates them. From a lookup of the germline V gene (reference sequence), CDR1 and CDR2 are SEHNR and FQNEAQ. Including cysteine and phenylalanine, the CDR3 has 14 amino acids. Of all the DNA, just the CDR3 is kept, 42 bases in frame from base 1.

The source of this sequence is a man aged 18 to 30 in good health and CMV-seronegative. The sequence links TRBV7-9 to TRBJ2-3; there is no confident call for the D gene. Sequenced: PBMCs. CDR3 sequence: CASSFGGRSDTQYF. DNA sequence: TGTGCCAGCAGCTTCGGCGGCCGGTCAGATACGCAGTATTTT.